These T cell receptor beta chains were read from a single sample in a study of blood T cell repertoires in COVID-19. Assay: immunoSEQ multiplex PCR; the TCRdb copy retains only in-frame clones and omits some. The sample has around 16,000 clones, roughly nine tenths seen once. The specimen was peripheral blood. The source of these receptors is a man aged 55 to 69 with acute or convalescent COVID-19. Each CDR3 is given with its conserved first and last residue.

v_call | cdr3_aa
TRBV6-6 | CASSRGPGQGLSNSPLHF
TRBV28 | CASRLTGGSCTF
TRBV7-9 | CASRPPGQGNYGYTF
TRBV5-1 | CASSLEQGSQETQYF
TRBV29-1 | CSVVTSGTPDTQYF
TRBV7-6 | CASSLASGLNQPQHF
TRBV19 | CASSRTSSPYNEQFF
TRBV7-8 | CASSLYRQGRTEAFF
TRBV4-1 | CASSQQGLAGAGYQETQYF
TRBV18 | CASSPPRVGGGYTF
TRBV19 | CASSFGDWATGELFF
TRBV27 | CASSSLGQVNQPQHF
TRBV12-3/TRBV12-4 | CASSFELNYGYTF
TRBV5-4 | CASSSPGLAGDEQYF
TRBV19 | CASSVANSAGELFF
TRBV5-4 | CASSHGGTSFLTDTQYF
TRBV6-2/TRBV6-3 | CASSSDTSSYEQYF
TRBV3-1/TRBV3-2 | CASSQGGTRGEQFF
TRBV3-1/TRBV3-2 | CASSQATLSYEQYF
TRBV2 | CASSEQSGYAYEQYF
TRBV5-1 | CASSLAGRGVAGELFF
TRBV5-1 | CASSLVGGESGNTIYF
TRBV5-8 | CASSLDSDIAYEQYF
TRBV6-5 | CATKGQGDNQPQHF
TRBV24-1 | CATSPRTGTYEQYF
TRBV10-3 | CAISVTAEAAVGYGYTF
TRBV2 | CASSVMGGSNQPQHF
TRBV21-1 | CASSPCSGNTIYF
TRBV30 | CAWSPSSGVETQYF
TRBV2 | CASSEAPPSGTETYGYTF
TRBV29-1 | CSGGRNTEAFF
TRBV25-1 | CASSYRVEGEAFF
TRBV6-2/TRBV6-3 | CASSYSLLHGGPSNQPQHF
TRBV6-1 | CASSEGRGLTDTQYF
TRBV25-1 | CASSATGQGGETQYF
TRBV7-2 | CASSLGLAGLGETQYF
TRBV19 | CASSPFSGRAKDTQYF
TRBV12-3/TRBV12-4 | CASSPSTSTSEYF
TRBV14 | CASSPTRTGRTEAFF
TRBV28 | CASSYSGAYEQYF
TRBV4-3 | CASSKGERRYNEQFF
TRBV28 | CASSYGRIYGYTF
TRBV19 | CASSPIPGQGSDYGYTF
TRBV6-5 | CASSPPGLAGETQYF
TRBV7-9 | CASSLLWGGGTDTQYF
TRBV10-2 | CASRRWGAEDTQYF
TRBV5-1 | CASSSVLAGAGEQFF
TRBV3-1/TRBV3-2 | CASSGTGGLVNGYTF
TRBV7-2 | CASSLGTTPPYEQYF